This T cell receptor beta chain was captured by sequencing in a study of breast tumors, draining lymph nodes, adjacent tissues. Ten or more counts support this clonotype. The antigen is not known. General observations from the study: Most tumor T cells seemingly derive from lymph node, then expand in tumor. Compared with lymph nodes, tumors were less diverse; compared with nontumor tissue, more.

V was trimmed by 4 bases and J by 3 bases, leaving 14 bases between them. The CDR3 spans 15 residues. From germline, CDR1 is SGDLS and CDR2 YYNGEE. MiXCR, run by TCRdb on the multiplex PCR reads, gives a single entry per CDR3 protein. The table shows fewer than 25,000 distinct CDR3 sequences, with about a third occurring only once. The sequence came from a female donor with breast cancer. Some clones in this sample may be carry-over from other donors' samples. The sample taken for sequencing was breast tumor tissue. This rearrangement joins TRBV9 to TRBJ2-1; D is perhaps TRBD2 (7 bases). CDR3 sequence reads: CASSRGGDFYNEQFF. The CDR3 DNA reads TGTGCCAGCAGCCGAGGGGGGGACTTCTACAATGAGCAGTTCTTC.